This TCR beta chain was captured in a study of technical replicates of blood from several donors. CDR3 length equals 15 residues. Germline V gene lookup returns CDR1 SGHDT and CDR2 YYEEEE. V trimming: 3 bases; J trimming: 7 bases; junction bases outside the gene matches: 10. Using immunoSEQ multiplex PCR, the repertoire was profiled, and TCRdb retains in-frame clones only, with some absent. The sample consists of under 100,000 clones, 85% to 95% of them appearing once. The V call is TRBV5-6, the J call TRBJ1-1; 9 bases agree with TRBD1. The sequencing input was T cells isolated from PBMCs. The origin of this receptor is a human donor in good health. The CDR3 loop reads CASSSSQGAHSEAFF. The CDR3 nucleotides read TGTGCCAGCAGCTCGTCACAGGGGGCGCATAGTGAAGCTTTCTTT.